The 20 T cell receptor beta chains below all came from one sample that was sequenced in a study of T-cell memory formation after mild COVID-19. TCRdb re-derived calls from the 5' RACE reads in MiXCR, one entry per CDR3 protein. The data contain about 150,000 distinct CDR3 sequences, less than 25% of them seen just once; the ten biggest clones take up 24%. Input material: PBMCs or a T cell subset sorted from them (not recorded which). The receptor source for this set is an adult woman who had mild COVID-19 (a few samples of this study predate the infection). Cell type and time point are not known.

This clonotype turned up a few times. The chain has TRBV7-9 and TRBJ2-1; D gene unclear. The germline V gene has CDR1 SEHNR and CDR2 FQNEAQ (reference sequence). This CDR3 has 11 amino acids. Trimming pared 5 bases from V and 2 bases from J, leaving 1 base between. In DNA form, the CDR3 reads TGTGCCAGCAGCGCCTACAATGAGCAGTTCTTC. This encodes CASSAYNEQFF.

In this sample, this clonotype turned up a few times. V is TRBV12-3 or TRBV12-4 and J is TRBJ2-5, with D perhaps TRBD1 (5 bases). Trimming shortened V by 3 bases and J by 3 bases, and 17 bases separated the two germline ends. This CDR3 comprises 16 residues. The CDR3 reads CASSLGPGSLEETQYF. In DNA form, the CDR3 reads TGTGCCAGCAGTTTGGGGCCCGGAAGTTTGGAAGAGACCCAGTACTTC.

This chain joins TRBV5-6 and TRBJ1-2, with unresolved D. The CDR3 totals 14 residues. Germline V gives CDR1 SGHDT, CDR2 YYEEEE. Trimming left V 2 bases short and J 2 bases short, with 10 bases between. Here the CDR3 reads CASSFLIPNYGYTF. The CDR3, as DNA: TGTGCCAGCAGCTTCCTCATACCCAACTATGGCTACACCTTC.

The chain has TRBV19 and TRBJ2-7; D is possibly TRBD1 (7 bases). The CDR3 covers 15 residues. Germline V gene data show CDR1 as LNHDA and CDR2 as SQIVND (reference sequence). V was shortened by 3 bases and J by 3 bases, with 15 bases between the two germline ends. Here the CDR3 reads CASSIRETGFYEQYF. The CDR3 DNA reads as TGTGCCAGTAGTATTCGGGAGACAGGGTTCTACGAGCAGTACTTC.

This clonotype was found many times. This chain links TRBV20-1 with TRBJ1-5; 7 nucleotides align to TRBD1. V lost 0 bases and J lost 0; bases outside the gene matches: 5. Germline V lookup: CDR1 DFQATT, CDR2 SNEGSKA (reference sequence). The CDR3 covers 16 residues. The chain's CDR3 is CSARDRGIYSNQPQHF. The CDR3, as DNA: TGCAGTGCTAGAGACAGGGGGATATATAGCAATCAGCCCCAGCATTTT.

The chain carries TRBV5-5 and TRBJ1-5; 12 bases fit TRBD1. J lost 1 base, V lost 0 bases, and 2 bases had no gene match. Germline CDR1 and CDR2: SGHKS and YYEKEE (reference sequence). The CDR3 spans 17 residues. The CDR3 region is CASSLGDRGLSNQPQHF. The CDR3 DNA is TGTGCCAGCAGCTTGGGGGACAGGGGGCTAAGCAATCAGCCCCAGCATTTT.

The V and J genes are TRBV12-5 and TRBJ2-2, with 7 bases identical to TRBD1. J was trimmed by 7 bases and V by 0 bases; bases with no gene match: 2. The CDR3 has 14 amino acids. CDR1 and CDR2 from the germline V gene are LGHNT and FRNRAP. The CDR3 DNA is TGTGCTAGTGGTTTGGTAAGGGACAGCGGGGAGCTGTTTTTT. Protein sequence: CASGLVRDSGELFF.

This clonotype was recorded a few times. This sequence joins TRBV9 and TRBJ1-1; D perhaps matches TRBD1 (5 bases). The CDR3 is made up of 14 amino acids. Deletions cut 0 bases from V and 2 bases from J, with 8 bases between. The V gene's germline CDR1 is SGDLS and CDR2 YYNGEE. The CDR3 is CASSVGGANTEAFF. CDR3 DNA sequence: TGTGCCAGCAGCGTAGGAGGGGCAAACACTGAAGCTTTCTTT.

The genes are TRBV6-2 or TRBV6-3 and TRBJ1-6; the D gene is possibly TRBD1 (5 bases). The V and J ends lost 5 bases and 7 bases respectively, with 9 bases between them. The CDR3 length is 13 residues. Germline V gene data show CDR1 as MNHEY and CDR2 as SVGEGT. The chain's CDR3 is CASSPTENSPLHF. The DNA for the CDR3 is TGTGCCAGCAGTCCGACAGAGAATTCACCCCTCCACTTT.

This clonotype has just a few counts. The chain combines TRBV12-3 or TRBV12-4 with TRBJ2-1; D uncertain. The CDR3 totals 11 residues. V was shortened by 5 bases and J by 9 bases, with 8 bases between the two germline ends. CDR3 bases: TGTGCCAGCAGTCACGGCAGTGAGCAGTTCTTC. This translates into CASSHGSEQFF.

The chain is built from TRBV29-1 and TRBJ1-1; no reliable D call. Germline loops: CDR1 SQVTM, CDR2 ANQGSEA. The CDR3 is 10 amino acids. V lost 3 bases and J lost 14, with 13 bases in between. The CDR3 DNA reads as TGCAGCGTTGACAGAGGCCTCACGTTCTTT. It yields the protein CSVDRGLTFF.

The chain combines TRBV9 with TRBJ2-3, with 11 nucleotides matching TRBD2. With V trimmed by 0 bases and J by 5 bases, 2 bases remained unmatched. The length of the CDR3 is 15 residues. Germline-derived CDR1 and CDR2 are SGDLS and YYNGEE. The CDR3 nucleotides read TGTGCCAGCAGCGTAGAGACTAGCGGGAAAGATACGCAGTATTTT. Residues: CASSVETSGKDTQYF.

In its sample, this clonotype was seen a few times. The rearrangement uses TRBV5-1 and TRBJ2-7, with TRBD1 matching 10 bases. Germline-derived CDR1 and CDR2 are SGHRS and YFSETQ. With 5 bases clipped from V and 2 bases from J, the junction kept 7 bases outside the gene matches. The CDR3 contains 15 residues. CDR3 residues: CASRGDRGATYEQYF. The CDR3 DNA is TGCGCCAGCAGGGGGGACAGGGGAGCCACCTACGAGCAGTACTTC.

This clonotype was observed a few times. The V call is TRBV5-1, the J call TRBJ1-1; 7 positions match TRBD1. Germline V gives CDR1 SGHRS, CDR2 YFSETQ. V lost 0 bases to trimming and J lost 6 bases; unmatched junction nucleotides: 8. This CDR3 is 15 amino acids long. The CDR3 protein is CASSLGQGLSPEAFF. In nucleotides, the CDR3 is TGCGCCAGCAGCTTGGGACAGGGACTCTCTCCTGAAGCTTTCTTT.

V is TRBV11-1 and J is TRBJ2-3; TRBD1 agrees at 7 bases. This CDR3 region has 15 residues. CDR1 is SGHAT, CDR2 FQDESV, per germline (reference sequence). The J segment lost 3 bases and the V segment lost 6 bases, leaving 9 bases of the junction unmatched. The CDR3 coding sequence is TGTGCCAGCAGTAGCCGGGACAGCTTAACAGATACGCAGTATTTT. The encoded protein is CASSSRDSLTDTQYF.

The rearrangement joins TRBV7-9 to TRBJ2-7; D possibly corresponds to TRBD1 (6 bases). Trimming took 0 bases from V and 4 from J, leaving 10 bases between them. CDR1 and CDR2 (germline): SEHNR, FQNEAQ (reference sequence). The CDR3 extends over 14 amino acids. CDR3: CASSLAVRGYEQYF. Here the CDR3 DNA reads TGTGCCAGCAGCTTAGCGGTCAGGGGATACGAGCAGTACTTC.

V usage is TRBV9 and J usage is TRBJ2-7; maybe TRBD2 (6 bases). This CDR3 has 15 residues. The V and J ends lost 3 bases and 0 bases respectively, with 13 bases between them. Looked up from germline, CDR1 is SGDLS and CDR2 is YYNGEE. CDR3 nucleotides: TGTGCCAGCAGCGCGGGAGCGGGTATCTCCTACGAGCAGTACTTC. Its protein is CASSAGAGISYEQYF.

The gene calls are TRBV7-9 and TRBJ1-2, with D tentatively TRBD1 (6 bases). Germline V lookup: CDR1 SEHNR, CDR2 FQNEAQ (reference sequence). There are 13 residues in the CDR3. The V and J ends lost 1 base and 6 bases respectively, with 9 bases between them. The CDR3 loop is CASSLGTGHGYTF. The CDR3 DNA follows: TGTGCCAGCAGCTTAGGTACAGGGCATGGCTACACCTTC. Looking up the rest from reference TRBV7-9 and TRBJ1-2 gives the full variable domain: DTGVSQNPRHKITKRGQNVTFRCDPISEHNRLYWYRQTLGQGPEFLTYFQNEAQLEKSRLLSDRFSAERPKGSFSTLEIQRTEQGDSAMYLCASSLGTGHGYTFGSGTRLTVV.

The chain joins TRBV10-2 to TRBJ1-2; 7 positions agree with TRBD1. Germline V lookup: CDR1 WSHSY, CDR2 SAAADI. The J segment lost 7 bases and the V segment lost 2 bases, leaving 4 bases of the junction unmatched. CDR3 length: 13 residues. The CDR3: CASSEETGLGYTF. The CDR3 DNA follows: TGCGCCAGCAGTGAGGAGACAGGGCTTGGCTACACCTTC.

In its sample, this clonotype was seen a few times. The chain links TRBV7-3 to TRBJ2-7; D gene uncertain. The CDR3 covers 13 residues. Per germline, CDR1 SGHTA and CDR2 FQGTGA. V shed 3 bases and J shed 2 bases, with 8 bases lying between them. The CDR3, as DNA: TGTGCCAGCAGCTTTAACAGAGCCTACGAGCAGTACTTC. Protein sequence: CASSFNRAYEQYF.